This T cell receptor beta chain was documented in a study of T cells in Graves' hyperthyroidism and ophthalmopathy (dated by TCRdb to 2018 to 2020). As for the study more broadly: Peripheral blood was sampled at the time of initial diagnosis, prior to any treatment. Once sampling was done, hyperthyroidism patients were given methimazole at a starting dose of 30 mg daily, whereas ophthalmopathy patients were given high-dose intravenous methylprednisolone. To identify TCR V-J signatures that set the groups apart, the researchers used a discovery cohort of more than 95 patients, made up of around 42 with Graves' ophthalmopathy and about 55 with stable Graves' hyperthyroidism. The 100 discovery patients were randomly divided into training and test sets at a 7:3 ratio. The study also compared thyroid tissue and blood T-cell repertoires from 6 or 7 Graves' hyperthyroidism patients. Whether ophthalmopathy could be predicted prospectively was tested in an independent validation cohort made up of approximately 19 hyperthyroidism patients plus 17 patients who later progressed to ophthalmopathy. TCR Vbeta CDR3 sequencing of roughly 140 peripheral blood samples (over 40 ophthalmopathy, under 80 hyperthyroidism and some 17 progressor patients) is reported in the paper.

The TCR beta CDR3 regions were amplified from RNA transcripts. The first round of RT-PCR for the TCR CDR3 was performed with the HTBI primer set and the Qiagen OneStep RT-PCR kit. A second multiplex PCR round built the libraries, followed by size selection and purification. Libraries were sequenced paired-end with 100 bp reads on an Illumina HiSeq2000. Processing in the source paper ran as follows. SOAPnuke was used to process the raw data, throwing out any read that contained adapters or uncalled bases, had a mean Phred below 15, or lacked an exact constant-primer or identifier match. COPE v1.2.5 was used to merge high-quality paired reads, and clonotypes were defined as unique nucleotide sequences. MiTCR v1.1 was used to align clonotypes to the IMGT TRBV, TRBD and TRBJ reference segments. Only V-J combinations with frequency above 0.0001, covering about 99% of repertoires, were analysed. A TCS score was defined as the ratio of F50 (clonal expansion) to E x V (chaos), with BLOSUM62-based TCRdist applied between CDR3 peptides within each V-J. Welch's t-statistics and random forest reduced roughly 530 V-J features to under 15, which were used in a naive Bayes classifier (R e1071). The public reads were run again by TCRdb, first through fastp at Q25 and then through MiXCR, and only productive beta chains were kept. Every distinct CDR3 protein forms one entry, paired with its most common genes and DNA. These V and J calls rely on TCRdb rather than the paper's analysis. The sample table shows over 350,000 distinct CDR3 sequences, and approximately 14% are seen once. The ten largest make up less than 15% of the sample.

Ophthalmopathy patients had moderately to severely active disease, Clinical Activity Score of at least 3, NOSPECS grade of at least 4, and duration under 3 months. The study excluded patients with uncontrolled infections, other autoimmune diseases, pregnancy or lactation. Clinical symptoms, serum thyroxine and TRAb, thyroid ultrasound, and orbital computed tomography formed the basis for the diagnoses. Ficoll-Paque density gradient centrifugation was used to isolate PBMCs from around 10 ml of fresh peripheral blood. Total RNA was extracted using Trizol reagent, and RNA quality was assessed on an Agilent 2100 Bioanalyzer. The CDR3 runs 15 residues from the cysteine to the phenylalanine. CDR3 DNA is the only sequence kept; it has 45 bases, read in frame from the first base. A distance of 21 bases separates the germline ends of V and J, which lose 6 bases and 4 bases respectively. In the germline V gene (reference sequence), CDR1 corresponds to DFQATT and CDR2 to SNEGSKA.

In the case of this clonotype: Which antigen it targets is not known. The record has no base qualities; no much larger clone is one base away.

On the study overall, not on this receptor specifically: A model built on a 13 V-J signature distinguished ophthalmopathy from stable hyperthyroidism, reaching around 87% sensitivity and approximately 81% specificity in cross-validation and 80%/75% in testing. Most expanded thyroid clonotypes (frequency above 0.001) were also detected in blood, a finding suggesting that blood repertoires may reflect thyroid immune responses. No statistical method was used to fix the sample size in advance, and group allocation was not hidden from the investigators. In validation, the model predicted progression to ophthalmopathy with 60% to 71% sensitivity and 72.22% specificity, a median of about 6 months before onset.

Recombination linked TRBV20-1 to TRBJ2-5; a tentative D match to TRBD1 spans 5 bases. The sample taken for sequencing was blood. The TCR originated in a man between 18 and 35 years old with Graves' ophthalmopathy. The bases are TGCAGTGCGCACCCGTTGGGTCAGGGAATAGAGACCCAGTACTTC. This is translated as CSAHPLGQGIETQYF.